This TCR beta chain was retrieved from a study of blood T cell repertoires in COVID-19. Profiled with immunoSEQ multiplex PCR; TCRdb holds only in-frame clones, not every one. The sample includes some 360,000 clones, around 90% seen only once; the top ten take around 3.9%. CDR1 is SGHRS, CDR2 YFSETQ, per germline. V was clipped by 2 bases and J by 8 bases; unmatched bases: 9. The CDR3 is made up of 15 amino acids. Specimen: peripheral blood. The clonotype comes from a woman aged 60-75 years with COVID-19, enrolled during active disease. This chain joins TRBV5-1 and TRBJ2-1; 8 bases fit TRBD2. The CDR3 DNA reads TGCGCCAGCAGCTTAGAGAGCGGGGGTGACGATGAGCAGTTCTTC. Its protein product is CASSLESGGDDEQFF.